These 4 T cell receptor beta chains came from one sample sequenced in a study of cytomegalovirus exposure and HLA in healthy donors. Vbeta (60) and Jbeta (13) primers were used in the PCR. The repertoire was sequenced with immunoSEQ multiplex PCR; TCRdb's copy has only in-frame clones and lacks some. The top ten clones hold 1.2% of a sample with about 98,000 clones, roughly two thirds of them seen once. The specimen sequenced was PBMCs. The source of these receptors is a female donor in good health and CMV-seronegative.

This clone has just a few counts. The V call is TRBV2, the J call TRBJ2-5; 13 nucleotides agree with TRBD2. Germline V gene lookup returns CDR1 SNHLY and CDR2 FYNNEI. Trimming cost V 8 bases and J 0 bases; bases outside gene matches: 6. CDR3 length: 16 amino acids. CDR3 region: CASGGGLAGYQETQYF. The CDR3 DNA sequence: TGTGCCAGCGGGGGGGGACTAGCGGGATACCAAGAGACCCAGTACTTC.

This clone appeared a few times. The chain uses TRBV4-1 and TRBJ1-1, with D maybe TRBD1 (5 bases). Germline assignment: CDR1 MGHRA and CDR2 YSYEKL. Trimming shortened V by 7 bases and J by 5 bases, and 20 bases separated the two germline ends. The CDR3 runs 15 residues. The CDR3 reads CASTAVRGTGTEAFF. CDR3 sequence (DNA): TGCGCCAGCACGGCCGTTCGGGGGACGGGTACTGAAGCTTTCTTT.

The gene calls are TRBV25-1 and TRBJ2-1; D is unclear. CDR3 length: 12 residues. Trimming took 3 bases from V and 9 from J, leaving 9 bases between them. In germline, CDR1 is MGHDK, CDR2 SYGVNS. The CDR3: CASSERFGEQFF. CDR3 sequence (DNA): TGTGCCAGCAGTGAGAGATTCGGTGAGCAGTTCTTC.

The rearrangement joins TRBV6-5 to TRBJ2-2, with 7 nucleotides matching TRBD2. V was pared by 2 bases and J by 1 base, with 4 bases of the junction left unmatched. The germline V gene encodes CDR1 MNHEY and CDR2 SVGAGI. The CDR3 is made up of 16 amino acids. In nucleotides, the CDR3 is TGTGCCAGCAGTTACACGCGCGGGAGGAACACCGGGGAGCTGTTTTTT. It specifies CASSYTRGRNTGELFF.